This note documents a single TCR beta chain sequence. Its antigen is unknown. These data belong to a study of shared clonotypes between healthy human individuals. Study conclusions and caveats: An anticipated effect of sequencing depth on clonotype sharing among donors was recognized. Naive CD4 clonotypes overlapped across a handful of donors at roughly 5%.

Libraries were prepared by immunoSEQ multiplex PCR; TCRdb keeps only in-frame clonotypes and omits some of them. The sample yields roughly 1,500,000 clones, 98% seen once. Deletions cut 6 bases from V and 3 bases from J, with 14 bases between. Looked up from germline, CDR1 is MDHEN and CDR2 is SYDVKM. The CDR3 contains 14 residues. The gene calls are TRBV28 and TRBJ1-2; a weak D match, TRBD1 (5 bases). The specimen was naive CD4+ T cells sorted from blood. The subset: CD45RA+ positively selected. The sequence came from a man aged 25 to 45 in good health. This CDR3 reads CASSPPGFDYGYTF. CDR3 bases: TGTGCCAGCAGCCCCCCAGGGTTTGACTATGGCTACACCTTC.